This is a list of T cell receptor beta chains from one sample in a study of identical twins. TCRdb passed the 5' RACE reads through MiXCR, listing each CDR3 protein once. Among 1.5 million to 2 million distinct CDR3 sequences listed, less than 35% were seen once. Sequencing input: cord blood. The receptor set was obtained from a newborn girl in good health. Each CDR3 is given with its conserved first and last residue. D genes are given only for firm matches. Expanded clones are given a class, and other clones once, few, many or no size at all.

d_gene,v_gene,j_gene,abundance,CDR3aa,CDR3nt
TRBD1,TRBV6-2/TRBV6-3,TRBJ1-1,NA,CASSYSLQGAKVDTEAFF,TGTGCCAGCAGTTACTCGCTTCAGGGGGCGAAAGTAGACACTGAAGCTTTCTTT
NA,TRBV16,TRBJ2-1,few,CASSQRLADEQFF,TGTGCCAGCAGCCAACGACTGGCCGATGAGCAGTTCTTC
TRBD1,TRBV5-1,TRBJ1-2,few,CASSSRQGLLANYGYTF,TGCGCCAGCAGCTCACGACAGGGGCTACTAGCTAACTATGGCTACACCTTC
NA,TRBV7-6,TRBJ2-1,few,CASSLVADIYNEQFF,TGTGCCAGCAGCTTAGTAGCGGATATCTACAATGAGCAGTTCTTC
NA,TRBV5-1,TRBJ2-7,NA,CASSILTGPYEQYF,TGCGCCAGCAGCATACTTACAGGGCCCTACGAGCAGTACTTC
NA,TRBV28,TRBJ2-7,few,CASLARRPPYEQYF,TGTGCCAGCCTAGCTCGGAGACCCCCCTACGAGCAGTACTTC
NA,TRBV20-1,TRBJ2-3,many,CSASPGTDTQYF,TGCAGTGCTAGCCCAGGCACAGATACGCAGTATTTT
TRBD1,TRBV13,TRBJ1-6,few,CASSLDRGPGSPLHF,TGTGCCAGCAGCTTAGACAGGGGGCCGGGTTCACCCCTCCACTTT
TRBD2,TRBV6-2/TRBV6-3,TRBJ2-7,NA,CASSYRLAGSHEQYF,TGTGCCAGCAGTTACCGGCTAGCGGGGTCACACGAGCAGTACTTC
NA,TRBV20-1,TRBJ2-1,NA,CSAPRALSSYNEQFF,TGCAGTGCCCCGCGAGCGCTTAGCTCCTACAATGAGCAGTTCTTC
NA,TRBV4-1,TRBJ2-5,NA,CASSQGGTLQETQYF,TGCGCCAGCAGCCAAGGCGGCACTCTTCAAGAGACCCAGTACTTC
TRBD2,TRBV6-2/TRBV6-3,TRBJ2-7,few,CASSYTSGGAAYEQYF,TGTGCCAGCAGTTACACCAGCGGGGGGGCCGCCTACGAGCAGTACTTC
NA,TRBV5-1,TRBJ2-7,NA,CASSWTVRYEQYF,TGCGCCAGCAGCTGGACAGTACGCTACGAGCAGTACTTC
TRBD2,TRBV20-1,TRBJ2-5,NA,CSARDPRTSGSGGQETQYF,TGCAGTGCTAGGGATCCTAGGACTAGCGGGAGTGGGGGACAAGAGACCCAGTACTTC
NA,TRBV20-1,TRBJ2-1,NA,CSASDGPSSYNEQFF,TGCAGTGCTAGTGACGGACCGAGCTCCTACAATGAGCAGTTCTTC
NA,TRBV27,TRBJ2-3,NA,CASSPAGTSTDTQYF,TGTGCCAGCAGTCCGGCCGGGACTAGCACAGATACGCAGTATTTT
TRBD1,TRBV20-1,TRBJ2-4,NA,CSARQGAAKNIQYF,TGCAGTGCTAGACAGGGGGCAGCCAAAAACATTCAGTACTTC
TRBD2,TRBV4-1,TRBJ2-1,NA,CASSQSPSGNNEQFF,TGCGCCAGCAGCCAATCCCCGAGCGGGAACAATGAGCAGTTCTTC
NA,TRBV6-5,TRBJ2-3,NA,CASSCPTAASTDTQYF,TGTGCCAGCAGTTGCCCTACTGCCGCTAGCACAGATACGCAGTATTTT
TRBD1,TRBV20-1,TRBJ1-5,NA,CSARGQIHSNQPQHF,TGCAGTGCTAGGGGACAGATTCATAGCAATCAGCCCCAGCATTTT
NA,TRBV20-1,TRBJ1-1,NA,CSARDLAVNTEAFF,TGCAGTGCTAGAGACCTAGCCGTGAACACTGAAGCTTTCTTT
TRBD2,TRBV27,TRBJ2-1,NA,CASTLTSGGPNEQFF,TGTGCCAGTACGTTAACTAGCGGGGGGCCCAATGAGCAGTTCTTC
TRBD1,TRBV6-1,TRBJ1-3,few,CASRTTGRSVSGNTIYF,TGTGCCAGCAGAACGACAGGGAGAAGCGTCTCTGGAAACACCATATATTTT
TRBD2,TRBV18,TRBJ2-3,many,CASSPGLASTDTQYF,TGTGCCAGCTCACCGGGACTAGCGAGCACAGATACGCAGTATTTT
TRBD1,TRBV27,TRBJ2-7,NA,CASSLIGTGAYDQYF,TGTGCCAGCAGTTTAATAGGGACAGGGGCCTACGATCAGTACTTC
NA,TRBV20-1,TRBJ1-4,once,CSASQRFSTNEKLFF,TGCAGTGCTTCCCAAAGGTTTAGCACTAATGAAAAACTGTTTTTT
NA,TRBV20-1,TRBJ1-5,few,CSARDSRGNQPQHF,TGCAGTGCTAGAGATAGCAGGGGCAATCAGCCCCAGCATTTT
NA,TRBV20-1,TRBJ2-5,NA,CSAKRGPQETQYF,TGCAGTGCTAAACGGGGGCCCCAAGAGACCCAGTACTTC
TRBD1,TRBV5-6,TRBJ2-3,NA,CASSLGDSRRADSTDTQYF,TGTGCCAGCAGCTTGGGGGACAGCAGACGGGCCGATAGCACAGATACGCAGTATTTT
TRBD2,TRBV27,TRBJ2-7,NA,CASKGLAGDEQYF,TGTGCCAGCAAGGGGCTCGCGGGAGACGAGCAGTACTTC
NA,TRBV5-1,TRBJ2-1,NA,CASNMLAPYNEQFF,TGCGCCAGCAATATGCTAGCCCCATACAATGAGCAGTTCTTC
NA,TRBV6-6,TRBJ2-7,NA,CASIDGLHEQYF,TGTGCCAGCATCGACGGGTTGCACGAGCAGTACTTC
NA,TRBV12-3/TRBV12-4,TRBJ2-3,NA,CASSLQTDMQYF,TGTGCCAGCAGTTTGCAGACAGATATGCAGTATTTT
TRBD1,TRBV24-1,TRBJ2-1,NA,CATSGPGQGSSPRNEQFF,TGTGCCACCAGTGGACCGGGACAGGGATCATCTCCTCGAAATGAGCAGTTCTTC
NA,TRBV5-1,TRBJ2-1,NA,CASSTHNGGEQFF,TGCGCCAGCAGCACTCACAACGGGGGTGAGCAGTTCTTC
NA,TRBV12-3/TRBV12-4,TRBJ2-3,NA,CASSFRRGAENTQYF,TGTGCCAGCAGTTTTAGGAGGGGGGCCGAGAATACGCAGTATTTT
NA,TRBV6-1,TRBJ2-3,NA,CASRRISSTDTQYF,TGTGCCAGCAGGCGGATCTCTAGCACAGATACGCAGTATTTT